Each of the 21 T cell receptor beta chains below was sequenced from the same sample in a study of T cell clonality in common variable immunodeficiency. General study findings and limits: Common variable immunodeficiency TCR beta sequences reportedly had fewer deletions and N-nucleotide insertions.

No cognate antigen is known for these TCRs. The repertoire was sequenced with immunoSEQ multiplex PCR; TCRdb's copy has only in-frame clones and lacks some. The specimen has 25,000 to 30,000 clones, none found just once. The sample consisted of peripheral blood mononuclear cells. These receptor sequences come from a human donor with common variable immunodeficiency.

This clone has at least ten counts. Read data end 3 residues before the CDR3 end; the end is taken from the germline J gene. V is TRBV5-5 and J is TRBJ1-1, with D maybe TRBD1 (6 bases). The CDR3 totals 14 residues. V was shortened by 2 bases and J by 2 bases, with 10 bases between the two germline ends. Germline V gives CDR1 SGHKS, CDR2 YYEKEE (reference sequence). The part of the CDR3 DNA that was read is TGTGCCAGCAGCTTAGCGGGGGGCAACACTGAA. Translated: CASSLAGGNTE. The entire CDR3 reads CASSLAGGNTEAFF.

In the case of this clone: The DNA ends 3 residues before the CDR3 does, and the rest of the CDR3 is filled in from the germline J gene. The chain is built from TRBV18 and TRBJ1-1; a possible D gene is TRBD1 (5 bases). The CDR3 loop spans 17 amino acids. V was clipped by 5 bases and J by 2 bases, with 21 bases between them. Germline CDR1 reads KGHSH; CDR2 reads LQKENI. CDR3 sequence: CASSSLPTGRDNTEAFF. The covered CDR3 bases are TGTGCCAGCTCATCACTCCCCACTGGCAGGGATAACACTGAA.

A few counts support this clone. The read comes to an end 3 residues before the CDR3 does, leaving the germline J gene to fill in the end. The chain carries TRBV2 and TRBJ2-1, with 15 bases identical to TRBD2. CDR3 length: 16 amino acids. Germline CDR1 SNHLY, CDR2 FYNNEI. The V gene end was trimmed by 11 bases and the J gene end by 5 bases; junction bases not matched to a gene: 10. The sequenced CDR3 bases are TGTGCCGGCGGACTAGCGGGAGGGCCAAGGAACAATGAG. Its translation: CAGGLAGGPRNNE. The CDR3 reads in full as CAGGLAGGPRNNEQFF.

With regard to this clone: The CDR3 end falls 3 residues outside the read, so it is completed with the germline J gene. The rearrangement uses TRBV5-1 and TRBJ2-1; D may be TRBD1 or TRBD2 (5 bases each). Germline V gene data show CDR1 as SGHRS and CDR2 as YFSETQ. The V end was cut by 0 bases, the J end by 1 base, with 8 bases between. The CDR3 covers 15 residues. The part of the CDR3 DNA that was read is TGCGCCAGCAGCTTGGTAGGGGAGTCCTACAATGAG. Residues: CASSLVGESYNE. The complete CDR3 sequence is CASSLVGESYNEQFF.

This clone was seen ten or more times. Read coverage stops 3 residues before the CDR3 terminus; the germline J gene supplies the remainder. V is TRBV5-1 and J is TRBJ1-4, with a tentative D call TRBD1 (6 bases). Germline lookup yields CDR1 SGHRS and CDR2 YFSETQ. The CDR3 totals 12 residues. CDR3 amino acids: CASSLRGGSLFF. Partial CDR3 DNA: TGCGCCAGCAGCTTGAGGGGGGGGTCA. Complete variable domain (other parts from reference TRBV5-1 and TRBJ1-4): KAGVTQTPRYLIKTRGQQVTLSCSPISGHRSVSWYQQTPGQGLQFLFEYFSETQRNKGNFPGRFSGRQFSNSRSEMNVSTLELGDSALYLCASSLRGGSLFFGSGTQLSVL.

In its sample, this clone was seen many times. CDR3 in amino acids: CASSSAVADTGELFF. CDR3 DNA, as far as it was read: TGCGCCAGCAGCTCCGCCGTAGCGGACACCGGGGAG. The genes are TRBV5-1 and TRBJ2-2; tentative D call: TRBD2 (6 bases). The sequenced fragment ends 3 residues before the CDR3 boundary, so the rest is inferred from the germline J gene. The V gene's germline CDR1 is SGHRS and CDR2 YFSETQ. V was cut by 3 bases and J by 3 bases, with 12 bases left in between. The CDR3 runs to 15 residues. Variable domain in full (rest from reference TRBV5-1 and TRBJ2-2): KAGVTQTPRYLIKTRGQQVTLSCSPISGHRSVSWYQQTPGQGLQFLFEYFSETQRNKGNFPGRFSGRQFSNSRSEMNVSTLELGDSALYLCASSSAVADTGELFFGEGSRLTVL.

Ten or more counts support this clone. The CDR3 end is not reached by the read, which stops 3 residues before it; the germline J gene fills it in. J is TRBJ2-5 and V is TRBV2; D perhaps matches TRBD1 (5 bases). The CDR3 is made up of 15 amino acids. Germline V CDR1 and CDR2: SNHLY, FYNNEI. The V end was cut by 1 base, the J end by 7 bases, with 16 bases between. CDR3 residues: CASSEDWTTGTTQYF. The CDR3 bases that were read are TGTGCCAGCAGTGAAGACTGGACAACCGGCACGACC.

To note about this clone: The sequence runs out 3 residues before the end of the CDR3; the remainder is reconstructed from the germline J gene. V usage is TRBV5-1 and J usage is TRBJ2-1; a possible D gene is TRBD2 (5 bases). Germline CDR1 and CDR2: SGHRS and YFSETQ. Deletions cut 7 bases from V and 7 bases from J, with 12 bases between. This CDR3 region has 12 residues. Partial CDR3 DNA: TGCGCCAGCGGCATTAGAGGGAATGAG. As protein: CASGIRGNE. Given in full, the CDR3 is CASGIRGNEQFF.

This clone was found many times. The read stops 3 residues short of the end of the CDR3; the missing end is completed from the germline J gene. The rearrangement links TRBV19 to TRBJ2-7; 9 bases are a match to TRBD1. Germline values: CDR1 LNHDA, CDR2 SQIVND (reference sequence). The junction had 8 bases not matched to a gene; V was cut back by 5 bases and J by 6 bases. There are 14 residues in the CDR3. CDR3 DNA (partial): TGTGCCAGTAGTCCCGGGACAGGGTCTCGCGAG. It specifies CASSPGTGSRE. The whole CDR3 sequence reads CASSPGTGSREQYF.

This clone was detected many times. The read stops 3 residues short of the end of the CDR3; the missing end is completed from the germline J gene. The V and J genes are TRBV19 and TRBJ1-4, with 12 nucleotides matching TRBD1. J was trimmed by 6 bases and V by 4 bases; bases with no gene match: 9. CDR1 and CDR2 (germline): LNHDA, SQIVND (reference sequence). The CDR3 runs 17 residues. Here the CDR3 reads CASSTPGQGARDEKLFF. The covered CDR3 bases are TGTGCCAGTAGTACCCCGGGACAGGGGGCGCGAGATGAAAAA.

With respect to this clone: The read falls 3 residues short of the CDR3 end, and the missing part is taken from the germline J gene. The gene calls are TRBV11-1 and TRBJ2-2, with TRBD1 matching over 9 bases. Germline CDR1 is SGHAT and CDR2 is FQDESV (reference sequence). There are 15 residues in the CDR3. Trimming took 5 bases from V and 3 from J; bases not matched to a gene: 4. The CDR3 spells CASSHRQGDTGELFF. CDR3 DNA (partial): TGTGCCAGCAGCCACCGACAGGGGGACACCGGGGAG.

This clone was seen many times. Read coverage stops 3 residues before the CDR3 terminus; the germline J gene supplies the remainder. The V call is TRBV18, the J call TRBJ2-3; no clear D. CDR1 KGHSH and CDR2 LQKENI come from the germline V gene. The CDR3 is 14 residues long. Trimming left V 0 bases short and J 0 bases short, with 4 bases between. CDR3: CASSPPASTDTQYF. The covered CDR3 bases are TGTGCCAGCTCACCACCGGCCAGCACAGATACG.

This clone was counted many times. The read terminates 3 residues before the CDR3 end, so the remaining end is supplied by the germline J gene. J is TRBJ2-2 and V is TRBV20-1; 7 bases match TRBD1. V gave up 5 bases and J gave up 0 bases; unmatched junction bases: 3. From germline, CDR1 is DFQATT and CDR2 SNEGSKA (reference sequence). This CDR3 is built from 14 residues. The CDR3 bases that were read are TGCAGTGCTGCCGGGACAGCGAACACCGGGGAG. It encodes CSAAGTANTGE. The CDR3 in full is CSAAGTANTGELFF.

In its sample, this clone was seen many times. The read ends 3 residues early relative to the CDR3; the germline J gene fills the gap. The chain uses TRBV7-9 and TRBJ1-1; D unclear. The CDR3 contains 15 residues. With 5 bases removed from V and 1 base from J, the gap between germline ends came to 14 bases. Germline CDR1 is SEHNR and CDR2 is FQNEAQ (reference sequence). CDR3 DNA (partial): TGTGCCAGCAGCCCGGAACAGTTCCCGAACACTGAA. Its protein is CASSPEQFPNTE. The whole CDR3 sequence is CASSPEQFPNTEAFF. The complete variable domain, with remaining parts taken from reference TRBV7-9 and TRBJ1-1, reads DTGVSQNPRHKITKRGQNVTFRCDPISEHNRLYWYRQTLGQGPEFLTYFQNEAQLEKSRLLSDRFSAERPKGSFSTLEIQRTEQGDSAMYLCASSPEQFPNTEAFFGQGTRLTVV.

This clone was picked up many times. From the germline J gene comes the end of the CDR3, since the read stops 3 residues before it. The rearrangement joins TRBV7-8 to TRBJ1-5; TRBD1 might be the D (5 bases). The CDR3 length is 15 residues. Trimming shortened V by 1 base and J by 3 bases, and 10 bases separated the two germline ends. The germline V gene encodes CDR1 SGHVS and CDR2 FQNEAQ. CDR3 region: CASSLDRQNNQPQHF. The DNA read from the CDR3 is TGTGCCAGCAGCTTAGATCGACAGAACAATCAGCCC. The full variable domain, completed using reference TRBV7-8 and TRBJ1-5, is GAGVSQSPRYKVAKRGQDVALRCDPISGHVSLFWYQQALGQGPEFLTYFQNEAQLDKSGLPSDRFFAERPEGSVSTLKIQRTQQEDSAVYLCASSLDRQNNQPQHFGDGTRLSIL.

This clone occurred many times. The CDR3 end lies 3 residues beyond the end of the read and is filled in from the germline J gene. V usage is TRBV7-9 and J usage is TRBJ2-1, with 8 bases matching TRBD2. The CDR3 has 13 amino acids. Germline V gene lookup returns CDR1 SEHNR and CDR2 FQNEAQ (reference sequence). V shed 3 bases and J 8 bases; nucleotides not matched to a gene: 3. CDR3 amino acids: CASSFAGGDEQFF. Incomplete CDR3 DNA: TGTGCCAGCAGCTTCGCGGGGGGCGATGAG. Using reference TRBV7-9 and TRBJ2-1 for the parts outside the CDR3, the full variable domain is DTGVSQNPRHKITKRGQNVTFRCDPISEHNRLYWYRQTLGQGPEFLTYFQNEAQLEKSRLLSDRFSAERPKGSFSTLEIQRTEQGDSAMYLCASSFAGGDEQFFGPGTRLTVL.

As to this clone: The read ends 3 residues shy of where the CDR3 ends; the end is completed using the germline J gene. V and J are TRBV7-9 and TRBJ2-1, with TRBD2 identical over 8 bases. Germline lookup yields CDR1 SEHNR and CDR2 FQNEAQ (reference sequence). Unmatched junction bases numbered 4, after V lost 10 bases and J lost 8 bases. The CDR3 extends over 11 amino acids. This CDR3 reads CAIGGGDEQFF. The part of the CDR3 DNA that was read is TGTGCCATCGGGGGGGGCGATGAG.

This clone occurred a few times. Read data end 3 residues before the CDR3 end; the end is taken from the germline J gene. The chain employs TRBV6-4 and TRBJ2-1; D possibly corresponds to TRBD1 (5 bases). Trimming cost V 2 bases and J 5 bases, with 10 bases left between them. The CDR3 runs to 14 residues. Per the germline V gene, CDR1 is MRHNA and CDR2 is SNTAGT. CDR3 loop: CASSDGRDHNEQFF. CDR3 bases read: TGTGCCAGCAGTGACGGCAGGGATCACAATGAG.

This clone occurred a few times. The read ends 3 residues before the CDR3 terminus; that terminus is restored from the germline J gene. This chain joins TRBV2 and TRBJ1-5; tentative D call: TRBD1 (6 bases). Germline CDR1 and CDR2: SNHLY and FYNNEI. CDR3 size: 15 residues. Trimming shortened V by 8 bases and J by 3 bases, and 17 bases separated the two germline ends. CDR3 loop: CASQLYRDTNQPQHF. CDR3 DNA, as far as it was read: TGTGCCAGCCAACTCTACAGGGATACCAATCAGCCC.

This clone was recorded many times. The missing CDR3 end, 3 residues past where the read stops, is filled in from the germline J gene. The chain is built from TRBV20-1 and TRBJ2-6; no reliable D call. CDR3 size: 16 residues. The germline gives CDR1 DFQATT, CDR2 SNEGSKA (reference sequence). V gave up 6 bases and J gave up 2 bases, with 17 bases separating them. The CDR3 loop reads CSAISKGFAGANVLTF. CDR3 DNA (partial): TGCAGTGCCATATCGAAAGGGTTCGCTGGGGCCAACGTC.

On this clone itself: The read comes to an end 3 residues before the CDR3 does, leaving the germline J gene to fill in the end. The identical CDR3 is also encoded by other nucleotide sequences in the sample. The chain uses TRBV18 and TRBJ2-7, with 7 nucleotides matching TRBD1. CDR1 is KGHSH, CDR2 LQKENI, per germline. The CDR3 contains 14 residues. Losses at the gene ends were 3 bases for V and 3 bases for J; bases not matched to a gene: 5. This CDR3 is CASSPRDSSYEQYF. The sequenced part of the CDR3 DNA is TGTGCCAGCTCACCTCGGGACAGCAGCTACGAG. The whole variable domain, remainder taken from reference TRBV18 and TRBJ2-7, is NAGVMQNPRHLVRRRGQEARLRCSPMKGHSHVYWYRQLPEEGLKFMVYLQKENIIDESGMPKERFSAEFPKEGPSILRIQQVVRGDSAAYFCASSPRDSSYEQYFGPGTRLTVT.